This TCR beta chain was observed in a study of blood T cells in healthy people across ages. Looking at the study overall: The template switching approach captured approximately one barcoded beta molecule for every two T cells.

A second PCR, run for about 7 to 12 cycles, used a sample-barcoded 5' primer plus a J-beta primer mix. TCRdb ran MiXCR on the 5' RACE reads and lists one entry per CDR3 protein. This table holds about 760,000 distinct CDR3 sequences, roughly 50% found once. This clonotype was seen a few times. The CDR3 spans 15 residues. CDR1 is MNHEY, CDR2 SVGEGT, per germline. The V gene lost 2 bases and the J gene lost 5 bases, with 12 bases spanning the gap. Sequencing input: blood. The clonotype originates from a man in his forties in good health. The genes are TRBV6-2 or TRBV6-3 and TRBJ2-2; no firm D call. CDR3 coding DNA: TGTGCCAGCAGTTACACCCACGCAGAAACCGGGGAGCTGTTTTTT. Translation gives CASSYTHAETGELFF.